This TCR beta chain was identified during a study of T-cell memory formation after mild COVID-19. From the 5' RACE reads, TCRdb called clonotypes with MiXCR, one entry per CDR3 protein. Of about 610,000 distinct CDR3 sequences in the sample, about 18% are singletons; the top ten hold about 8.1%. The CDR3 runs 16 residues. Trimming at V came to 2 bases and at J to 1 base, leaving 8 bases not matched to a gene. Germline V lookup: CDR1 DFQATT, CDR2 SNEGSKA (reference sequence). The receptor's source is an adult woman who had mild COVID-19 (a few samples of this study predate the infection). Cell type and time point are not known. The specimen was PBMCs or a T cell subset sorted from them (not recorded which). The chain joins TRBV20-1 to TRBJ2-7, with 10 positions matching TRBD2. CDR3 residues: CSARLAGASWSYEQYF. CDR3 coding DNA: TGCAGTGCTAGACTAGCGGGGGCCTCTTGGTCCTACGAGCAGTACTTC.